This T cell receptor beta chain was sequenced in a study of cytomegalovirus exposure and HLA in healthy donors (dated by TCRdb to between 2016 and 2019). Regarding the complete study: According to a later analysis, the 120 or so validation repertoires were produced on the same platform as the roughly 700 repertoires of the first cohort. The study aimed to test whether signatures of past pathogen exposure could be identified by cataloging public T cell receptors. In addition to the first cohort of several hundred subjects, a separate validation cohort of approximately 130 different subjects was used. High-throughput TCR immunosequencing, statistical association of individual TCRs with disease status, and machine learning were combined to predict cytomegalovirus infection status.

V is shortened by 4 bases, J by 7 bases, and the region joining them spans 9 bases. The CDR3 measures 11 amino acids from cysteine to phenylalanine. Only CDR3 DNA is held: 33 bases, read in frame from base 1. The germline V gene (reference sequence) specifies SGHNT as CDR1 and YYREEE as CDR2. Library preparation employed the immunoSEQ multiplex PCR assay. Per the authors' processing: To diagnose cytomegalovirus status from the catalog of TCR beta chain sequences, a statistical classification framework was built. TCRdb stores this immuneACCESS table with in-frame sequences only. Part of the clones is absent; in the studies checked, under half of the shortfall reflects unresolved V genes, and no reason is known for the rest. For V, J and clone size, that table is used; D and trimming come from the DNA. Present in this sample are over 150,000 clones, 85% to 90% of which were seen just once. The ten largest clones add up to approximately 2% of the sample.

The donors were included in the validation cohort of some 110 subjects, a group kept apart from the approximately 670-subject first cohort. The table lists this clone with a few counts. Its target antigen remains unknown. Per-base quality was not reported, and no clone a single base away is much larger than it. Here is what the overall study found, with its caveats: A total of roughly 160 TCR beta chains were listed by the study as associated with cytomegalovirus. Most TCR sequences were seen in very few donors, while some public TCRs were found in many individuals. The authors suggested that the approach could potentially be extended to other disease states and immunological phenotypes. Three of the identified cytomegalovirus-associated TCR beta chains were confirmed in vitro to be specific for cytomegalovirus antigens. The classifier was reported to diagnose cytomegalovirus status with high specificity and sensitivity in both the original and validation cohorts. Subsequent analysis determined that TCRs grouped into clusters in the first cohort also showed a tendency toward co-occurrence across the roughly 130 validation repertoires, and about 94% of cluster scores exceeded 0. All 120 or so repertoires were used to score co-occurrence in the validation cohort in a later analysis, because that analysis had no HLA typing for the cohort.

The source of this sequence is a human donor in good health. The chain is assembled from TRBV5-4 and TRBJ2-7; the D gene is perhaps TRBD2, on 6 matching bases. What was sequenced was PBMCs. The CDR3 in this case is CASSSRGEQYF. The nucleotide sequence is TGTGCCAGCAGCAGCCGGGGGGAGCAGTACTTC.